This is a list of T cell receptor beta chains from one sample in a study of cytomegalovirus exposure and HLA in healthy donors. Assay: immunoSEQ multiplex PCR; the TCRdb copy retains only in-frame clones and omits some. The data show under 200,000 clones, around 86% seen once. The sample comprised PBMCs. These receptors came from a woman aged 18-35 years in good health and CMV-seronegative. Both conserved end residues are part of each CDR3. The D gene is left open where the match is weak. Size values are once, few and many counts, or a class for expanded clones, and some rows have none.

j_gene: TRBJ2-1
v_gene: TRBV2
d_gene: TRBD2
abundance: .
CDR3nt: TGTGCCAGCAGTGAAGAGGTCGGAGCGGGAGTGCACAATGAGCAGTTCTTC
CDR3aa: CASSEEVGAGVHNEQFF

j_gene: TRBJ1-1
v_gene: TRBV28
d_gene: .
abundance: .
CDR3nt: TGTGCCAGCAACCCTCTCCAAGGGGCAGGGTCGTATATGAACACTGAAGCTTTCTTT
CDR3aa: CASNPLQGAGSYMNTEAFF

j_gene: TRBJ2-7
v_gene: TRBV6-1
d_gene: TRBD1
abundance: .
CDR3nt: TGTGCCAGCAGTGGGGATGGACAGGAAAGCCTCTACGAGCAGTACTTC
CDR3aa: CASSGDGQESLYEQYF

j_gene: TRBJ2-1
v_gene: TRBV27
d_gene: .
abundance: .
CDR3nt: TGTGCCAGCAGTTTCCCAGGGTACAATGAGCAGTTCTTC
CDR3aa: CASSFPGYNEQFF

j_gene: TRBJ2-7
v_gene: TRBV7-2
d_gene: .
abundance: .
CDR3nt: TGTGCCAGCAGTCTAGGGCGGGCCTACGAGCAGTACTTC
CDR3aa: CASSLGRAYEQYF

j_gene: TRBJ2-7
v_gene: TRBV6-1
d_gene: .
abundance: .
CDR3nt: TGTGCCAGCAGGCCGACAGGGAGGAGGGACGAGCAGTACTTC
CDR3aa: CASRPTGRRDEQYF

j_gene: TRBJ2-5
v_gene: TRBV5-4
d_gene: TRBD2
abundance: .
CDR3nt: TGTGCCAGCACCCTGGGGTTAGCGGGGACCCAAGAGACCCAGTACTTC
CDR3aa: CASTLGLAGTQETQYF

j_gene: TRBJ1-2
v_gene: TRBV30
d_gene: .
abundance: .
CDR3nt: TGTGCCTGGAGAGACAGGATGACTGCGGACTATGGCTACACCTTC
CDR3aa: CAWRDRMTADYGYTF

j_gene: TRBJ2-5
v_gene: TRBV7-8
d_gene: TRBD1
abundance: .
CDR3nt: TGTGCCAGCAGCTTAGCTGGGACAGGGAGGGAGACCCAGTACTTC
CDR3aa: CASSLAGTGRETQYF

j_gene: TRBJ1-3
v_gene: TRBV5-1
d_gene: TRBD1
abundance: .
CDR3nt: TGCGCCAGCAACGAAGGGGGCTACGGAAACACCATATATTTT
CDR3aa: CASNEGGYGNTIYF

j_gene: TRBJ2-1
v_gene: TRBV5-1
d_gene: .
abundance: .
CDR3nt: TGCGCCAGCAGCCCCACCATAGGGAGCTCCTACAATGAGCAGTTCTTC
CDR3aa: CASSPTIGSSYNEQFF

j_gene: TRBJ1-1
v_gene: TRBV2
d_gene: .
abundance: few
CDR3nt: TGTGCCAGCAGCGACAGGACCGAAGCTTTCTTT
CDR3aa: CASSDRTEAFF

j_gene: TRBJ2-3
v_gene: TRBV23-1
d_gene: TRBD1
abundance: .
CDR3nt: TGCGCCAGCAGTCAGGACAGGAACACAGATACGCAGTATTTT
CDR3aa: CASSQDRNTDTQYF

j_gene: TRBJ1-6
v_gene: TRBV6-1
d_gene: .
abundance: .
CDR3nt: TGTGCCAGCAGTGAACTTCCCGCGAGCTCCTATAATTCACCCCTCCACTTT
CDR3aa: CASSELPASSYNSPLHF

j_gene: TRBJ2-1
v_gene: TRBV9
d_gene: .
abundance: once
CDR3nt: TGTGCCAGCAGCGTAGCCCCAGCGGACAATGAGCAGTTCTTC
CDR3aa: CASSVAPADNEQFF

j_gene: TRBJ1-4
v_gene: TRBV5-8
d_gene: .
abundance: .
CDR3nt: TGTGCCAGCAGTCGTGAAAAACTGTTTTTT
CDR3aa: CASSREKLFF

j_gene: TRBJ2-1
v_gene: TRBV7-9
d_gene: TRBD1
abundance: .
CDR3nt: TGTGCCAGCAGCTCCCGGGACAGGACAGTTAATGAGCAGTTCTTC
CDR3aa: CASSSRDRTVNEQFF

j_gene: TRBJ1-2
v_gene: TRBV5-1
d_gene: TRBD1
abundance: .
CDR3nt: TGCGCCAGCAGCTTATGGACAGGGAATGACTATGGCTACACCTTC
CDR3aa: CASSLWTGNDYGYTF

j_gene: TRBJ2-5
v_gene: TRBV7-9
d_gene: TRBD2
abundance: .
CDR3nt: TGTGCCAGCAGCATTCCTGATAGCGGGGCCCCGGAGACCCAGTACTTC
CDR3aa: CASSIPDSGAPETQYF

j_gene: TRBJ2-2
v_gene: TRBV7-6
d_gene: .
abundance: few
CDR3nt: TGTGCCAGCAGCTCCGAACCAGGCACCGGGGAGCTGTTTTTT
CDR3aa: CASSSEPGTGELFF

j_gene: TRBJ2-7
v_gene: TRBV7-9
d_gene: TRBD2
abundance: .
CDR3nt: TGTGCCAGCAGCCCGGGGGGCGAGCAGTACTTC
CDR3aa: CASSPGGEQYF

j_gene: TRBJ2-7
v_gene: TRBV27
d_gene: TRBD2
abundance: few
CDR3nt: TGTGCCAGCAGTACCGGACTAGCGCTGCACTACGAGCAGTACTTC
CDR3aa: CASSTGLALHYEQYF

j_gene: TRBJ2-4
v_gene: TRBV4-1
d_gene: TRBD1
abundance: .
CDR3nt: TGCGCCAGCCGCCCCTCGGACAGGGGGTTAGACATTCAGTACTTC
CDR3aa: CASRPSDRGLDIQYF

j_gene: TRBJ2-1
v_gene: TRBV14
d_gene: TRBD1
abundance: .
CDR3nt: TGTGCCAGCAGCCAAGAACAGGGGGCGAACAATGAGCAGTTCTTC
CDR3aa: CASSQEQGANNEQFF

j_gene: TRBJ2-3
v_gene: TRBV5-1
d_gene: TRBD1
abundance: .
CDR3nt: TGCGCCAGCAGCTCAGCAGGGGGCGCGAAGGGTGGCACAGATACGCAGTATTTT
CDR3aa: CASSSAGGAKGGTDTQYF

j_gene: TRBJ2-1
v_gene: TRBV2
d_gene: TRBD1
abundance: .
CDR3nt: TGTGCCAGCAGTGAAGACAGGGGGCTCTACAATGAGCAGTTCTTC
CDR3aa: CASSEDRGLYNEQFF

j_gene: TRBJ2-1
v_gene: TRBV2
d_gene: TRBD2
abundance: .
CDR3nt: TGTGCCAGCACGAGGGAGGGCCCCTACAATGAGCAGTTCTTC
CDR3aa: CASTREGPYNEQFF

j_gene: TRBJ2-7
v_gene: TRBV6-1
d_gene: .
abundance: .
CDR3nt: TGTGCCAGCAGTGAAGAGCGAGCTCTTGGTTACGAGCAGTACTTC
CDR3aa: CASSEERALGYEQYF

j_gene: TRBJ1-2
v_gene: TRBV6-1
d_gene: TRBD1
abundance: .
CDR3nt: TGTGCCAGCAGTGACAGGGACAGAGCTAACTATGGCTACACCTTC
CDR3aa: CASSDRDRANYGYTF